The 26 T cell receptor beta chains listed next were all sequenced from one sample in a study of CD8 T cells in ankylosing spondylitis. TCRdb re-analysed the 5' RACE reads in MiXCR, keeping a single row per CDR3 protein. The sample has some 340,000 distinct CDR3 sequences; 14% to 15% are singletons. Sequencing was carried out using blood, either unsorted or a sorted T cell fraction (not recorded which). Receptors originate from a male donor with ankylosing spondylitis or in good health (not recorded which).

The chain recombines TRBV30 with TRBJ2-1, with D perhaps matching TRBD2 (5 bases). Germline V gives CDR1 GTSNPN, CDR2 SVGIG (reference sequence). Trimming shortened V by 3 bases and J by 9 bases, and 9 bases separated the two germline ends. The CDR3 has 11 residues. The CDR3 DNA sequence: TGTGCCTGGAGCCGGGGATTTGAGCAGTTCTTC. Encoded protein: CAWSRGFEQFF. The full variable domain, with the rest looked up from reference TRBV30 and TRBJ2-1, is SQTIHQWPATLVQPVGSPLSLECTVEGTSNPNLYWYRQAAGRGLQLLFYSVGIGQISSEVPQNLSASRPQDRQFILSSKKLLLSDSGFYLCAWSRGFEQFFGPGTRLTVL.

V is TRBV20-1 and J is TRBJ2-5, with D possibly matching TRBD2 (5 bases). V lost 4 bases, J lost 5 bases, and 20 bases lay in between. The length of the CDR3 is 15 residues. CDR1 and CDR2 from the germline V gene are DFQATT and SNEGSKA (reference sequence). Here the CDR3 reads CSAIRIFLRRETQYF. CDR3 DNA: TGCAGTGCTATTCGCATATTTCTAAGGAGGGAGACCCAGTACTTC.

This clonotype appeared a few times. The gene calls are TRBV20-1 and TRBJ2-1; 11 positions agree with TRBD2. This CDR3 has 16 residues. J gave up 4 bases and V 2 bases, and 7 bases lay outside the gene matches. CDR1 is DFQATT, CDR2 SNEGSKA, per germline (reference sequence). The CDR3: CSARPETSGAYNEQFF. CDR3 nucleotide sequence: TGCAGTGCTAGACCAGAGACTAGCGGGGCATACAATGAGCAGTTCTTC.

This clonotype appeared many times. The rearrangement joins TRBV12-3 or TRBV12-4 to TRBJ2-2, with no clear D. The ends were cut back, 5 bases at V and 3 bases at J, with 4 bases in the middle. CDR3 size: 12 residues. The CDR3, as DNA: TGTGCCAGCAGTACGCACACCGGGGAGCTGTTTTTT. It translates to CASSTHTGELFF.

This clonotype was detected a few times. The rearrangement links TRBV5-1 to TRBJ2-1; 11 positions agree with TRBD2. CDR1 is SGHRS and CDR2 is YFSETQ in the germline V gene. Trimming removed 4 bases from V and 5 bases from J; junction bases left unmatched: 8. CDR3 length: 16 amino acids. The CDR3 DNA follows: TGCGCCAGCAGCCGGGTCCAGGGACTAGCGGACAATGAGCAGTTCTTC. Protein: CASSRVQGLADNEQFF.

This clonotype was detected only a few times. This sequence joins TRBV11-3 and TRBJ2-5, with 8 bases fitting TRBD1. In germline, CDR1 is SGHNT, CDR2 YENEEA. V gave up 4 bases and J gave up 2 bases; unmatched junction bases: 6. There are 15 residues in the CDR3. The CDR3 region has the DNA TGTGCCAGCAGCTCGGGACAGGCCGGACAAGAGACCCAGTACTTC. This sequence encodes CASSSGQAGQETQYF.

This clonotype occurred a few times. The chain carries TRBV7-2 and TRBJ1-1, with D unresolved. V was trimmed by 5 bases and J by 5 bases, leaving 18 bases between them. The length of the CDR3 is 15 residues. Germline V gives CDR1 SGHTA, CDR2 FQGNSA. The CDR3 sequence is CASSPSHGVGTEAFF. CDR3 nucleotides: TGTGCCAGCAGCCCATCTCATGGGGTGGGGACTGAAGCTTTCTTT.

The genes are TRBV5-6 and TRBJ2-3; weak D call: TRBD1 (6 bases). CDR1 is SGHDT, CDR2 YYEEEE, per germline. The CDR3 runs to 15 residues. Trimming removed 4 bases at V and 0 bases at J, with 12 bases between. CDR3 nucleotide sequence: TGTGCCAGCAGCCCAACAGGGTATAGCACAGATACGCAGTATTTT. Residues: CASSPTGYSTDTQYF.

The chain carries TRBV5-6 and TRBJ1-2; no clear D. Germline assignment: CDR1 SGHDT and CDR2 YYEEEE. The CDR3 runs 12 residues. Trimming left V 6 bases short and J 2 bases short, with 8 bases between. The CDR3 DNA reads TGTGCCAGCACCCTACTCAACTATGGCTACACCTTC. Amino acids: CASTLLNYGYTF.

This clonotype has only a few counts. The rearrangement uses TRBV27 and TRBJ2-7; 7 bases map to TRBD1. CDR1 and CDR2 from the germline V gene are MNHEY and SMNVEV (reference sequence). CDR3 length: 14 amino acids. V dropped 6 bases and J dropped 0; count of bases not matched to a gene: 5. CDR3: CASRRTGSSYEQYF. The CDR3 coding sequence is TGTGCCAGCAGGAGGACAGGTAGCTCCTACGAGCAGTACTTC.

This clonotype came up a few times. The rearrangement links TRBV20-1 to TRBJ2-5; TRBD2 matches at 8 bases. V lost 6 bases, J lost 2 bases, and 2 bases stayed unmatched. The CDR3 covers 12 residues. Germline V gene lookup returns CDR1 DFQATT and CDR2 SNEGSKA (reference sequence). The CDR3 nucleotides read TGCAGTGCCCGGGGGGGGCAAGAGACCCAGTACTTC. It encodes CSARGGQETQYF.

DNA of the CDR3: TGTGCCAGCAGACAGACAGGTGGGGGGTCCTACGAGCAGTACTTC. Encoded protein: CASRQTGGGSYEQYF. The V gene is TRBV12-3 or TRBV12-4, the J gene TRBJ2-7; D may be TRBD1 or TRBD2 (6 bases each). The V end lost 6 bases, the J end lost 1 base, and 16 bases lay between the germline ends. This CDR3 is built from 15 residues.

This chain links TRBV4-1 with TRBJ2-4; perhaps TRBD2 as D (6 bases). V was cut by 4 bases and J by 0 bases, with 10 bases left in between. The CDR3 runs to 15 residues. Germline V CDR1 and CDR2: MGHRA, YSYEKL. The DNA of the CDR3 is TGCGCCAGCAGCCGGTTAGCGGAAGCCAAAAACATTCAGTACTTC. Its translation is CASSRLAEAKNIQYF.

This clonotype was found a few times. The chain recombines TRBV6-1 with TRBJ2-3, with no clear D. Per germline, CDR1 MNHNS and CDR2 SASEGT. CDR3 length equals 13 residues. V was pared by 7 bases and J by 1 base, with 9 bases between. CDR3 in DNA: TGTGCCAGCACCAGCCGTGGCACAGATACGCAGTATTTT. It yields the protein CASTSRGTDTQYF.

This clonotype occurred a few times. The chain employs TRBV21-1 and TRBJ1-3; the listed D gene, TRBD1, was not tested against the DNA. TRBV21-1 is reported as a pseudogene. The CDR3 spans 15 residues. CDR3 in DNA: TGTGCCAGCTCCAAACGGGGCTCACAGGCAAACACCATATATTTT. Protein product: CASSKRGSQANTIYF.

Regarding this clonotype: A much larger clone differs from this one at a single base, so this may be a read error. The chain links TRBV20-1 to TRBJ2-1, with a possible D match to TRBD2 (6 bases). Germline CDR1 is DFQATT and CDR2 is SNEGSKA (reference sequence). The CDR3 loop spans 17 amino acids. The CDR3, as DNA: TGCTGTGCTAGAACCCCCACCACCGGACTACTTAACAATGAGCAGTTCTTC. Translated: CCARTPTTGLLNNEQFF.

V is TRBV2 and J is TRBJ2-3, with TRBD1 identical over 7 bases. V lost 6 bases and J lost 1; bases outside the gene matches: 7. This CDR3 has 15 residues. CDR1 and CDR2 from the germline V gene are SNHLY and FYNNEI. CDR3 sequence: CASSARGFGTDTQYF. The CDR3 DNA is TGTGCCAGCAGCGCCAGGGGGTTCGGCACAGATACGCAGTATTTT.

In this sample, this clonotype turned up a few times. The CDR3 coding sequence is TGTGCCAGCAGTGAAACGGGACAGGGGGATGAAAAACTGTTTTTT. This codes for CASSETGQGDEKLFF. The chain links TRBV25-1 to TRBJ1-4; 11 bases line up with TRBD1. CDR3 length: 15 amino acids. Germline CDR1 and CDR2: MGHDK and SYGVNS. The junction had 2 bases not matched to a gene; V was cut back by 2 bases and J by 6 bases.

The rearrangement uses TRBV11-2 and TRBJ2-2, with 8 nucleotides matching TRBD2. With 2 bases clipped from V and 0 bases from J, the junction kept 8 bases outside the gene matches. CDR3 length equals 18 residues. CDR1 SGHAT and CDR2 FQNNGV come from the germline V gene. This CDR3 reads CASSLWAGGPANTGELFF. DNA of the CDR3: TGTGCCAGCAGCTTATGGGCGGGGGGCCCCGCGAACACCGGGGAGCTGTTTTTT.

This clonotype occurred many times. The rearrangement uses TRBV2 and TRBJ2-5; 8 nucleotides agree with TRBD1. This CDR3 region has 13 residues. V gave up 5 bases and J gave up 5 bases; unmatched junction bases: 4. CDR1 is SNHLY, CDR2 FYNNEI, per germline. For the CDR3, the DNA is TGTGCCAGCAGTTGGACAGGGCGGGAGACCCAGTACTTC. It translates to CASSWTGRETQYF.

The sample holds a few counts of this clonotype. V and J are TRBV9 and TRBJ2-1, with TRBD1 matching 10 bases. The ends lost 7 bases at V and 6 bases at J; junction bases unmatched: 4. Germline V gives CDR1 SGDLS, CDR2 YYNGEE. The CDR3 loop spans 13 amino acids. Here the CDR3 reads CASDRDRGNEQFF. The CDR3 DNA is TGTGCCAGCGACCGGGACAGGGGCAATGAGCAGTTCTTC.

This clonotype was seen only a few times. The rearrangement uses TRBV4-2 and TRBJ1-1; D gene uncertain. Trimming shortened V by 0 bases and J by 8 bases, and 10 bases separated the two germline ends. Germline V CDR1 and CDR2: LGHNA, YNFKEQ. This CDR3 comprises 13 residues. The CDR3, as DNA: TGTGCCAGCAGCCAAGATCATAAAGGGGAAGCTTTCTTT. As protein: CASSQDHKGEAFF.

The CDR3 nucleotides read TGTGCCAGCAGTCACCCCTTGAACGAGCAGTTCTTC. This encodes CASSHPLNEQFF. The chain carries TRBV6-6 and TRBJ2-1; no firm D call. CDR1 is MNHNY, CDR2 SVGAGI, per germline (reference sequence). With 5 bases removed from V and 10 bases from J, the gap between germline ends came to 12 bases. CDR3 length: 12 residues.

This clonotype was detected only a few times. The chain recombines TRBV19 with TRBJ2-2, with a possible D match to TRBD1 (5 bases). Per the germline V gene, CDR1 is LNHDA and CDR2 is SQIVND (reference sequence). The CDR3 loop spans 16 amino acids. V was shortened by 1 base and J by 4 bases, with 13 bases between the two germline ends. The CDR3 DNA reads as TGTGCCAGTAGTATAGGTAGGGGTCTCGGCACCGGGGAGCTGTTTTTT. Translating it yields CASSIGRGLGTGELFF.

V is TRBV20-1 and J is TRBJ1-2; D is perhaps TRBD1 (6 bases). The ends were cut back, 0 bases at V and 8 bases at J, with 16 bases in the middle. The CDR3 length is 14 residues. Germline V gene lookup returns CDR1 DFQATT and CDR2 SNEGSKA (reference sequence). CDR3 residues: CSARDGDKSGGYTF. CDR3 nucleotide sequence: TGCAGTGCTAGAGATGGGGACAAATCAGGAGGCTACACCTTC.

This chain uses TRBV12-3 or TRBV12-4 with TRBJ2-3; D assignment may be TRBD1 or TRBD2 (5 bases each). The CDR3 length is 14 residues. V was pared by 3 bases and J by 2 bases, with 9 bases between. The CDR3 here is CASSFGGNTDTQYF. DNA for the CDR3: TGTGCCAGCAGTTTTGGGGGTAACACAGATACGCAGTATTTT.